This T cell receptor beta chain derives from a study of T cell changes during pregnancy in multiple sclerosis. The table came from immunoSEQ multiplex PCR; TCRdb's copy has only in-frame clones and leaves some out. The sample has around 35,000 clones, approximately 90% seen once. This clone showed up just once. The sequence was collected from a female donor with multiple sclerosis, enrolled in a pregnancy study. The sample in question was CD4+ T cells from peripheral blood mononuclear cells, obtained after pregnancy.

CDR3 region: CASSHGSATNEKLFF. DNA for the CDR3: TGCGCCAGCAGCCATGGCAGTGCAACTAATGAAAAACTGTTTTTT. The J gene is TRBJ1-4, the V gene TRBV4-1; D remains unclear. Germline CDR1 MGHRA, CDR2 YSYEKL. V lost 3 bases and J lost 0, with 8 bases in between. This CDR3 is built from 15 residues.